The 9 T cell receptor beta chains listed next were all sequenced from one sample in a study of T cells after yellow fever vaccination. TCRdb processed the 5' RACE reads anew with MiXCR; each CDR3 protein has one entry. The sample contains a few hundred thousand distinct CDR3 sequences, 4.1% of which appear only once. The sequences come from PBMCs, collected 5 days after the yellow fever booster vaccination. The origin of the receptors is a young man who received the YFV17D yellow fever vaccine.

This clonotype was counted many times. V usage is TRBV7-6 and J usage is TRBJ2-2; 7 nucleotides match TRBD1. Germline V gene lookup returns CDR1 SGHVS and CDR2 FNYEAQ. The V gene end was trimmed by 5 bases and the J gene end by 6 bases; junction bases not matched to a gene: 3. The CDR3 contains 13 residues. The CDR3 reads CASSPGGPGELFF. DNA of the CDR3: TGTGCCAGCAGCCCAGGGGGTCCCGGGGAGCTGTTTTTT.

There are many counts of this clonotype. The chain has TRBV10-3 and TRBJ2-1; D not certain. Trimming took off 4 bases at V and 8 bases at J, with 6 bases between the two ends. This CDR3 is built from 11 residues. Germline CDR1 reads ENHRY; CDR2 reads SYGVKD. The DNA of the CDR3 is TGTGCCATCAGTGTAAGTGATGAGCAGTTCTTC. It translates to CAISVSDEQFF.

The rearrangement links TRBV3-1 to TRBJ2-5, with 13 nucleotides matching TRBD2. The CDR3 has 17 residues. In germline, CDR1 is LGHDT, CDR2 YNNKEL (reference sequence). Trimming at V came to 4 bases and at J to 3 bases, leaving 8 bases not matched to a gene. The CDR3 DNA reads as TGTGCCAGCAGCCCCGGCAGAACTAGCGGGGGGGAAGAGACCCAGTACTTC. It yields the protein CASSPGRTSGGEETQYF.

This clonotype was observed at least ten times. The V call is TRBV20-1, the J call TRBJ2-3, with D possibly TRBD1 on 7 matching bases. The V gene's germline CDR1 is DFQATT and CDR2 SNEGSKA (reference sequence). This CDR3 contains 13 residues. The CDR3 loop reads CSAGQPSTDTQYF. The CDR3 coding sequence is TGCAGCGCGGGACAGCCTAGCACAGATACGCAGTATTTT.

This chain uses TRBV20-1 with TRBJ1-3; no definite D call. The length of the CDR3 is 14 residues. V was trimmed by 4 bases and J by 7 bases, leaving 17 bases between them. Germline assignment: CDR1 DFQATT and CDR2 SNEGSKA (reference sequence). As DNA, the CDR3 is TGCAGTGCTAACGACGGCCGAGGTAGTAACACCATATATTTT. It specifies CSANDGRGSNTIYF.

The chain links TRBV6-6 to TRBJ2-3, with 7 nucleotides matching TRBD2. The V and J ends lost 8 bases and 9 bases, in that order; junction bases with no gene match: 11. The CDR3 runs to 13 residues. CDR1 MNHNY and CDR2 SVGAGI come from the germline V gene (reference sequence). The CDR3: CASRTVGGDTQYF. The CDR3 DNA reads as TGTGCCAGCCGGACTGTGGGAGGGGACACGCAGTATTTT.

The chain carries TRBV7-9 and TRBJ2-3; tentatively, D is TRBD1 (6 bases). This CDR3 has 18 amino acids. Trimming cost V 1 base and J 0 bases, with 17 bases left between them. Germline CDR1 SEHNR, CDR2 FQNEAQ (reference sequence). This CDR3 reads CASSLGRSGESSTDTQYF. The CDR3 DNA reads TGTGCCAGCAGCTTAGGCCGGTCAGGGGAATCTAGCACAGATACGCAGTATTTT.

The sample holds a few counts of this clonotype. V and J are TRBV25-1 and TRBJ2-2, with 7 bases that match TRBD1. The CDR3 runs 14 residues. V gave up 4 bases and J gave up 4 bases; unmatched junction bases: 3. From germline, CDR1 is MGHDK and CDR2 SYGVNS. The CDR3 DNA reads as TGTGCCAGCAGTGCAACAGGGGTCACCGGGGAGCTGTTTTTT. Translation gives CASSATGVTGELFF.

The DNA for the CDR3 is TGTGCCAGCACCATCGTCGGTGAGCAGTTCTTC. Translating it yields CASTIVGEQFF. The chain is built from TRBV7-9 and TRBJ2-1; D is uncertain. The CDR3 has 11 residues. Germline V gene data show CDR1 as SEHNR and CDR2 as FQNEAQ (reference sequence). Trimming cost V 7 bases and J 9 bases, with 10 bases left between them.